This T cell receptor beta chain was captured in a study of blood T cells in healthy people across ages. A second PCR of roughly 7 to 11 cycles used a sample-barcoded 5' primer and a J-beta primer mix. Each cDNA molecule, via a template-switch adaptor with 12 random nucleotides, was tagged. One entry per CDR3 protein, called by TCRdb with MiXCR from the 5' RACE reads. Here the sample spans hundreds of thousands of distinct CDR3 sequences, less than 35% being singletons. This CDR3 comprises 15 residues. Germline CDR1 reads ENHRY; CDR2 reads SYGVKD. Trimming took 6 bases from V and 2 from J, leaving 14 bases between them.

The sequence derives from a woman at least 80 years old in good health. Material: blood. V is TRBV10-3 and J is TRBJ1-5; D may be TRBD1 (5 bases). CDR3 region: CAIRAQGTGNQPQHF. CDR3 sequence (DNA): TGTGCCATCAGAGCTCAGGGCACGGGCAATCAGCCCCAGCATTTT.